This TCR beta chain was obtained from a study of control samples from healthy donors and cancer patients. The protocol was immunoSEQ multiplex PCR, while the TCRdb copy is restricted to in-frame clones and leaves out a portion. This sample has 150,000 or so clones; more than 90% occur once, and the top ten carry 4.5% to 7%. This sequence originates from a man younger than 35 in good health. The material sequenced was blood.

The CDR3 bases are TGTGCCAGCAGGGACAGGGGCACGACCAACTACGAGCAGTACTTC. This codes for CASRDRGTTNYEQYF. The genes are TRBV2 and TRBJ2-7; TRBD1 matches at 9 bases. V was clipped by 6 bases and J by 3 bases; unmatched bases: 9. The length of the CDR3 is 15 residues. Germline CDR1 reads SNHLY; CDR2 reads FYNNEI.